This is a list of T cell receptor beta chains from one sample in a study of blood T cell repertoires in COVID-19. Here immunoSEQ multiplex PCR was the method, and the copy in TCRdb shows in-frame clones only, minus some. This table has about 220,000 clones, about 88% appearing once. The sequenced material came from peripheral blood. All receptors come from a man aged 50 to 59 who had recovered from COVID-19. CDR3s include the opening cysteine and the closing phenylalanine or tryptophan. The D gene is left open where the match is weak. Size values are once, few and many counts, or a class for expanded clones, and some rows have none.

J	D	size	V	CDR3	DNA
TRBJ1-2	-	-	TRBV6-5	CASTPDRSNYGYTF	TGTGCCAGCACCCCCGACAGGTCTAACTATGGCTACACCTTC
TRBJ2-7	TRBD2	few	TRBV6-5	CASSSGGEQYF	TGTGCCAGCAGTTCCGGGGGGGAGCAGTACTTC
TRBJ2-5	-	once	TRBV30	CAWSPTRGGQTQYF	TGTGCCTGGAGCCCCACCAGAGGGGGTCAGACCCAGTACTTC
TRBJ2-1	-	-	TRBV3-1/TRBV3-2	CASSHLGVSNEQFF	TGTGCCAGCAGCCACCTCGGGGTCAGTAATGAGCAGTTCTTC
TRBJ1-1	TRBD1	-	TRBV13	CASSKPGTGVTEAFF	TGTGCCAGCAGCAAACCCGGGACAGGGGTGACTGAAGCTTTCTTT
TRBJ1-3	-	-	TRBV19	CASSIFRSGNTIYF	TGTGCCAGTAGTATCTTTCGCTCTGGAAACACCATATATTTT
TRBJ1-4	TRBD1	-	TRBV6-8	CASSRTLGQGFATNEKLFF	TGTGCCAGCAGCCGAACCCTGGGACAGGGCTTTGCAACTAATGAAAAACTGTTTTTT
TRBJ1-5	-	-	TRBV27	CASSLLNSNQPQHF	TGTGCCAGCAGTTTATTAAATAGCAATCAGCCCCAGCATTTT
TRBJ1-1	-	-	TRBV18	CASSPRFYLAFF	TGTGCCAGCTCACCACGTTTCTATCTGGCTTTCTTT
TRBJ1-2	-	-	TRBV28	CASRQTANYGYTF	TGTGCCAGCAGACAAACAGCTAACTATGGCTACACCTTC
TRBJ2-7	-	-	TRBV27	CASRISGAPEQYF	TGTGCCAGCAGGATTTCAGGGGCTCCGGAGCAGTACTTC
TRBJ1-1	-	few	TRBV19	CASNQGSTEAFF	TGTGCCAGTAATCAGGGGAGCACTGAAGCTTTCTTT
TRBJ2-7	TRBD2	-	TRBV20-1	CSASPAGVHEQYF	TGCAGTGCTAGTCCAGCGGGAGTTCACGAGCAGTACTTC
TRBJ1-5	-	few	TRBV5-1	CASSLSTQGRDSNQPQHF	TGCGCCAGCAGCTTGTCGACCCAGGGGAGGGATAGCAATCAGCCCCAGCATTTT
TRBJ1-6	-	few	TRBV28	CASSPLLSPLHF	TGTGCCAGCAGCCCCTTACTGTCACCCCTCCACTTT
TRBJ2-1	TRBD1	-	TRBV9	CASSPRDRVYEQFF	TGTGCCAGCAGCCCCCGGGACAGGGTTTATGAGCAGTTCTTC
TRBJ2-1	TRBD2	-	TRBV6-2/TRBV6-3	CASSPWVAGGRPVINEQFF	TGTGCCAGCAGTCCCTGGGTAGCGGGAGGGCGACCGGTGATAAATGAGCAGTTCTTC
TRBJ2-3	TRBD2	-	TRBV3-1/TRBV3-2	CASSQDLQLAGSTDTQYF	TGTGCCAGCAGCCAAGATCTCCAACTAGCGGGCAGCACAGATACGCAGTATTTT
TRBJ2-7	-	-	TRBV28	CASCQGTSYEQYF	TGTGCCAGCTGTCAGGGGACCTCCTACGAGCAGTACTTC
TRBJ2-7	-	-	TRBV27	CASSLSQLGVGQKYF	TGTGCCAGCAGTTTATCCCAGCTCGGTGTGGGACAAAAGTACTTC
TRBJ2-5	-	-	TRBV4-2	CASSQGTAVGETQYF	TGTGCCAGCAGCCAAGGGACAGCCGTAGGAGAGACCCAGTACTTC
TRBJ2-3	TRBD1	once	TRBV2	CASSVYGQGGTQYF	TGTGCCAGCAGTGTGTATGGACAGGGGGGCACGCAGTATTTT
TRBJ1-6	TRBD1	-	TRBV5-4	CASSLAGTGNSPLHF	TGTGCCAGCAGCTTGGCCGGGACAGGGAATTCACCCCTCCACTTT
TRBJ2-3	TRBD2	once	TRBV5-1	CASSLASGGWDTQYF	TGCGCCAGCAGCTTGGCTAGCGGAGGGTGGGATACGCAGTATTTT
TRBJ2-5	-	-	TRBV24-1	CATSDLGAGADETQYF	TGTGCCACCAGTGATTTGGGGGCAGGGGCAGATGAGACCCAGTACTTC
TRBJ2-5	TRBD1	-	TRBV19	CASSVDRVETQYF	TGTGCCAGTAGTGTCGACAGGGTCGAGACCCAGTACTTC
TRBJ2-5	-	once	TRBV6-5	CASSYGLALETQYF	TGTGCCAGCAGTTACGGCCTAGCTTTGGAGACCCAGTACTTC
TRBJ1-5	-	once	TRBV4-2	CASSQDGTGSPQPQHF	TGTGCCAGCAGCCAAGATGGAACAGGGTCTCCTCAGCCCCAGCATTTT
TRBJ2-3	-	-	TRBV30	CAWNRGGPRLPDTQYF	TGTGCCTGGAATCGTGGCGGGCCCCGTCTGCCAGATACGCAGTATTTT
TRBJ1-6	TRBD1	-	TRBV15	CATSRESARTGGNSPLHF	TGTGCCACCAGCAGAGAGTCCGCTAGGACAGGGGGTAATTCACCCCTCCACTTT
TRBJ2-7	-	-	TRBV30	CAWSVWGRSSYEQYF	TGTGCCTGGAGTGTGTGGGGGCGGAGCTCCTACGAGCAGTACTTC
TRBJ1-4	-	-	TRBV28	CASSLGGATNEKLFF	TGTGCCAGCAGTTTGGGGGGTGCAACTAATGAAAAACTGTTTTTT
TRBJ2-3	TRBD2	-	TRBV2	CASSETASGRAADTQYF	TGTGCCAGCAGTGAAACGGCCAGCGGGAGGGCCGCCGATACGCAGTATTTT
TRBJ1-1	TRBD1	-	TRBV19	CASRTGRTEAFF	TGTGCCAGTAGGACAGGGAGGACTGAAGCTTTCTTT
TRBJ2-4	TRBD1	-	TRBV11-2	CASSADRGVIQYF	TGTGCCAGCAGCGCGGACAGGGGCGTCATTCAGTACTTC
TRBJ2-4	TRBD2	-	TRBV14	CASSQDLGSGIAKNIQYF	TGTGCCAGCAGCCAAGATCTCGGCAGCGGGATAGCCAAAAACATTCAGTACTTC
TRBJ2-1	-	-	TRBV27	CASRILAVGREVNEQFF	TGTGCCAGCAGGATCTTAGCGGTAGGGAGAGAAGTCAATGAGCAGTTCTTC
TRBJ1-2	TRBD1	-	TRBV2	CASGFRGANYGYTF	TGTGCCAGCGGGTTCAGGGGGGCTAACTATGGCTACACCTTC
TRBJ1-4	-	-	TRBV28	CASREDLLREKLFF	TGTGCCAGCAGGGAGGACTTACTGCGAGAAAAACTGTTTTTT
TRBJ2-6	TRBD2	-	TRBV7-6	CASNIRAAGESGANVLTF	TGTGCCAGCAACATAAGGGCAGCGGGAGAGTCTGGGGCCAACGTCCTGACTTTC
TRBJ2-1	-	-	TRBV19	CASSSTSYNEQFF	TGTGCCAGTAGTTCGACTAGCTACAATGAGCAGTTCTTC
TRBJ2-7	-	-	TRBV29-1	CSVRGSSYEQYF	TGCAGCGTGAGGGGGAGCTCCTACGAGCAGTACTTC
TRBJ2-5	-	-	TRBV5-1	CASSLGGLSGARETQYF	TGCGCCAGCAGCTTGGGAGGCCTTAGCGGAGCCAGAGAGACCCAGTACTTC
TRBJ2-2	TRBD2	-	TRBV24-1	CATSGYRLAGGVYTGELFF	TGTGCCACCAGTGGTTACCGGCTAGCGGGAGGAGTCTACACCGGGGAGCTGTTTTTT
TRBJ2-3	TRBD2	-	TRBV5-1	CASSLQAGATDTQYF	TGCGCCAGCAGCTTGCAGGCGGGAGCCACAGATACGCAGTATTTT
TRBJ2-3	TRBD2	-	TRBV2	CASRSLAGLSTDTQYF	TGTGCCAGCAGATCATTAGCGGGGTTAAGCACAGATACGCAGTATTTT
TRBJ1-1	TRBD1	-	TRBV11-1	CASSPYRGSTEAFF	TGTGCCAGCAGCCCGTACAGGGGAAGTACTGAAGCTTTCTTT
TRBJ1-1	-	-	TRBV19	CASSISIGGNTEAFF	TGTGCCAGTAGTATCTCCATAGGGGGGAACACTGAAGCTTTCTTT
TRBJ1-2	TRBD1	-	TRBV3-1/TRBV3-2	CASSRDRGHITF	TGTGCCAGCAGCCGGGACAGGGGGCATATTACCTTC
TRBJ2-2	TRBD2	few	TRBV5-1	CASSLGLAGAGTGELFF	TGCGCCAGCAGCCTGGGACTAGCGGGAGCCGGCACCGGGGAGCTGTTTTTT
TRBJ2-4	-	-	TRBV30	CAWSEQVLAKNIQYF	TGTGCCTGGAGTGAGCAGGTACTAGCCAAAAACATTCAGTACTTC